This paragraph covers one T cell receptor beta chain sequence. This sample is part of a study of blood T cell repertoires in COVID-19. Assay: immunoSEQ multiplex PCR; the TCRdb copy retains only in-frame clones and omits some. The sample records approximately 110,000 clones, roughly 92% being singletons. CDR3 length equals 15 residues. The germline CDR1 and CDR2 sequences are MGHRA and YSYEKL. V was clipped by 1 base and J by 7 bases, with 14 bases between them. The sequenced material came from peripheral blood. This receptor was taken from a man aged 45-60 years with COVID-19, enrolled during active disease. V usage is TRBV4-1 and J usage is TRBJ2-1; D may be TRBD2 (6 bases). CDR3 loop: CASSQGTGVGNEQFF. CDR3 DNA: TGCGCCAGCAGCCAAGGGACGGGAGTAGGGAATGAGCAGTTCTTC.